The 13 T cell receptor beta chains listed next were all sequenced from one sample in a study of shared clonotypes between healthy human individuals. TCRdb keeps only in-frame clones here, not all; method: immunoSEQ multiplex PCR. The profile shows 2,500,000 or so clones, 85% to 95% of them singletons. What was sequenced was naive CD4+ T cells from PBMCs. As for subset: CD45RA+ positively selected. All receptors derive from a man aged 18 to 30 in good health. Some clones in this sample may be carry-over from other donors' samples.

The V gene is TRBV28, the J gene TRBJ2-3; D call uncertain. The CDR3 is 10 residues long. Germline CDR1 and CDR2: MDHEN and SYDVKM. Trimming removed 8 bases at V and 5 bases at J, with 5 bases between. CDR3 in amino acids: CASWGDTQYF. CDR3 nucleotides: TGTGCCAGCTGGGGAGATACGCAGTATTTT.

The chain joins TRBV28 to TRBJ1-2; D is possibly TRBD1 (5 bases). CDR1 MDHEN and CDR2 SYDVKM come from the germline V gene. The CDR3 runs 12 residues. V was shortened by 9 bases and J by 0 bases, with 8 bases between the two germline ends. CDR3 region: CARGDPNYGYTF. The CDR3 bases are TGTGCCAGAGGGGATCCTAACTATGGCTACACCTTC.

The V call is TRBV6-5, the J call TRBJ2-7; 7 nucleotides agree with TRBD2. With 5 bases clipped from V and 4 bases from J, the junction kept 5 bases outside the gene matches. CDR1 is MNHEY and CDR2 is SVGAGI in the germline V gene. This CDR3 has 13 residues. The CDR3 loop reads CASSPQREYEQYF. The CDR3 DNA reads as TGTGCCAGCAGTCCCCAGCGGGAATACGAGCAGTACTTC.

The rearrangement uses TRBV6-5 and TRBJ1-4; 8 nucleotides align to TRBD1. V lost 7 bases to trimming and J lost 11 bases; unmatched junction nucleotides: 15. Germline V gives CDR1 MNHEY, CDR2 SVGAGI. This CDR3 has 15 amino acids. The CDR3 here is CASTPLQGAMQKLFF. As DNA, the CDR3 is TGTGCCAGCACCCCTCTCCAGGGGGCTATGCAGAAACTGTTTTTT.

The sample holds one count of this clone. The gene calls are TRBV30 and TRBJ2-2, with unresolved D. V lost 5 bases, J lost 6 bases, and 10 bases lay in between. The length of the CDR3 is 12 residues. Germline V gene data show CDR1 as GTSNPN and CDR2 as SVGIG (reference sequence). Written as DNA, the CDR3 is TGTGCCTGGGCTCAAGAAGCCGGGGAGCTGTTTTTT. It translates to CAWAQEAGELFF.

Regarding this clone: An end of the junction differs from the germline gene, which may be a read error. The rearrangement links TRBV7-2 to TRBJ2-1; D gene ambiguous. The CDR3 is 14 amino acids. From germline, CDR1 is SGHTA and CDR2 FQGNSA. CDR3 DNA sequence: TGTGCCAGCAGGCCGCCTCCCTCCAACAATGAGCAGTTCTTC. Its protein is CASRPPPSNNEQFF. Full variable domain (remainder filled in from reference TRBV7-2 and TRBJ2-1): GAGVSQSPSNKVTEKGKDVELRCDPISGHTALYWYRQSLGQGLEFLIYFQGNSAPDKSGLPSDRFSAERTGGSVSTLTIQRTQQEDSAVYLCASRPPPSNNEQFFGPGTRLTVL.

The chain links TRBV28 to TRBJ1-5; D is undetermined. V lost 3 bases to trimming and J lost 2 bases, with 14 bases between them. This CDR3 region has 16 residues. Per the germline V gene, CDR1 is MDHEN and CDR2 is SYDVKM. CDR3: CASSFRASGGNQPQHF. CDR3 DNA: TGTGCCAGCAGTTTTAGGGCATCGGGCGGCAATCAGCCCCAGCATTTT. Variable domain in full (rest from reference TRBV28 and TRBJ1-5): DVKVTQSSRYLVKRTGEKVFLECVQDMDHENMFWYRQDPGLGLRLIYFSYDVKMKEKGDIPEGYSVSREKKERFSLILESASTNQTSMYLCASSFRASGGNQPQHFGDGTRLSIL.

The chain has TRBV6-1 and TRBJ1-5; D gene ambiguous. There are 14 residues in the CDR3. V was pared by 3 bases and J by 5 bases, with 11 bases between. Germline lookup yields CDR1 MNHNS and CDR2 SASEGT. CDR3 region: CASSDQAGYQPQHF. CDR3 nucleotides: TGTGCCAGCAGTGATCAGGCCGGATATCAGCCCCAGCATTTT.

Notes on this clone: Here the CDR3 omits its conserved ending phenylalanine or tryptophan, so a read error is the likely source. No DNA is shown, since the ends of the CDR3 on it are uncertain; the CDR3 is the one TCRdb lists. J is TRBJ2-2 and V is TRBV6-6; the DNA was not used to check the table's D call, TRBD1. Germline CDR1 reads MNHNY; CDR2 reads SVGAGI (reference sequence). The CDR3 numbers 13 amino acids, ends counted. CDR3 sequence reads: CASKAGTGGAVGV.

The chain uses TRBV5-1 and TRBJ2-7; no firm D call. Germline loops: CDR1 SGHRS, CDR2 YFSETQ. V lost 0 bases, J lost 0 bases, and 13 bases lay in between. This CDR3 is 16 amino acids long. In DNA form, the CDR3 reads TGCGCCAGCAGCTTGGGAGGCCGATCGAGCTCCTACGAGCAGTACTTC. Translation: CASSLGGRSSSYEQYF. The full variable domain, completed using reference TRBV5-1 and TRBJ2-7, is KAGVTQTPRYLIKTRGQQVTLSCSPISGHRSVSWYQQTPGQGLQFLFEYFSETQRNKGNFPGRFSGRQFSNSRSEMNVSTLELGDSALYLCASSLGGRSSSYEQYFGPGTRLTVT.

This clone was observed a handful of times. DNA for the CDR3: TGTGCCACCAAACATCCGGGAGGTGAAATTGGGGAGACCCAGTACTTC. Residues: CATKHPGGEIGETQYF. The chain couples TRBV19 to TRBJ2-5; TRBD2 agrees at 7 bases. V trimming: 10 bases; J trimming: 5 bases; junction bases outside the gene matches: 19. The germline gives CDR1 LNHDA, CDR2 SQIVND (reference sequence). There are 16 residues in the CDR3.

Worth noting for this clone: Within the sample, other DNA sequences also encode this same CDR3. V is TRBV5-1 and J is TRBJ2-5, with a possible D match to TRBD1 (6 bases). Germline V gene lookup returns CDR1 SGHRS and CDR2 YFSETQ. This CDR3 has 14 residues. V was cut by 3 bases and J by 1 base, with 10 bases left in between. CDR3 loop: CASSSTGSQETQYF. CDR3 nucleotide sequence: TGCGCCAGCAGCTCGACAGGTTCCCAAGAGACCCAGTACTTC.

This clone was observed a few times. CDR3 residues: CASSQERDYQDEQYF. Written as DNA, the CDR3 is TGCGCCAGCAGCCAAGAGAGGGACTACCAGGACGAGCAGTACTTC. The chain uses TRBV4-1 and TRBJ2-7; 7 bases map to TRBD2. The CDR3 extends over 15 amino acids. V was pared by 0 bases and J by 5 bases, with 7 bases of the junction left unmatched. Germline V lookup: CDR1 MGHRA, CDR2 YSYEKL.